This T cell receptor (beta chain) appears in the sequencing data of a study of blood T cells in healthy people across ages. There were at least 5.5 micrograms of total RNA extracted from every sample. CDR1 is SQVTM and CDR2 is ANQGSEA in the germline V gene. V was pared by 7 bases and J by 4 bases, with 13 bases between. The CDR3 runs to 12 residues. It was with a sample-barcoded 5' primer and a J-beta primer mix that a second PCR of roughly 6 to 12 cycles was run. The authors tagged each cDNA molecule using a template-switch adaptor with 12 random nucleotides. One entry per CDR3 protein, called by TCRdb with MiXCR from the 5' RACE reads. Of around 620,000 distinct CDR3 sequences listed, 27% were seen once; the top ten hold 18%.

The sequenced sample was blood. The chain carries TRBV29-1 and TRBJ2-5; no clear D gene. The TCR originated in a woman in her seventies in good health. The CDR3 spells CSAHFGRETQYF. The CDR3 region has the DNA TGCAGCGCCCACTTCGGGCGAGAGACCCAGTACTTC.